The 27 T cell receptor beta chains below come from one sample, sequenced in a study of shared clonotypes between healthy human individuals. This table comes from immunoSEQ multiplex PCR, and its TCRdb copy is limited to in-frame clones, with some not included. Among more than 2,000,000 clones, more than 85% were seen once, and the ten largest hold about 0.39%. Sequenced: naive CD4+ T cells from PBMCs. The subset here: CD45RA+ positively selected. The receptors originated from a man between 18 and 29 years old in good health. Some clones in this sample may be carry-over from other donors' samples.

The CDR3 DNA reads TGTGCCAGCGGTCGGGCGGGAGCTGACACAGATACGCAGTATTTT. It yields the protein CASGRAGADTDTQYF. The genes are TRBV25-1 and TRBJ2-3, with 7 nucleotides matching TRBD2. The CDR3 totals 15 residues. V dropped 8 bases and J dropped 2; count of bases not matched to a gene: 10. CDR1 is MGHDK and CDR2 is SYGVNS in the germline V gene.

In its sample, this clone was seen once. The chain joins TRBV19 to TRBJ2-7; D gene uncertain. Trimming took 5 bases from V and 6 from J, leaving 14 bases between them. Germline CDR1 LNHDA, CDR2 SQIVND (reference sequence). CDR3 length: 13 amino acids. CDR3 protein: CASSVVVPAEQYF. CDR3 DNA sequence: TGTGCCAGTAGTGTTGTGGTCCCCGCCGAGCAGTACTTC. Full variable domain (rest looked up from reference TRBV19 and TRBJ2-7): DGGITQSPKYLFRKEGQNVTLSCEQNLNHDAMYWYRQDPGQGLRLIYYSQIVNDFQKGDIAEGYSVSREKKESFPLTVTSAQKNPTAFYLCASSVVVPAEQYFGPGTRLTVT.

The V gene is TRBV28, the J gene TRBJ2-6, with D perhaps TRBD2 (5 bases). Trimming stripped 6 bases from V and 3 bases from J, with 15 bases between. Germline V gene lookup returns CDR1 MDHEN and CDR2 SYDVKM. This CDR3 has 16 amino acids. For the CDR3, the DNA is TGTGCCAGCAGCCGAGCGAGCGGTAGTGGGGCCAACGTCCTGACTTTC. Translating gives CASSRASGSGANVLTF.

This chain links TRBV7-9 with TRBJ1-2; D remains unclear. Between the trimmed V and J ends, which lost 5 bases and 3 bases, there was a span of 16 bases. The CDR3 has 15 amino acids. Germline V gene data show CDR1 as SEHNR and CDR2 as FQNEAQ (reference sequence). The CDR3 loop is CASSPSGWGDYGYTF. The CDR3 coding sequence is TGTGCCAGCAGCCCCTCAGGCTGGGGAGACTATGGCTACACCTTC.

The chain carries TRBV6-4 and TRBJ2-2, with TRBD2 identical over 7 bases. Germline CDR1 is MRHNA and CDR2 is SNTAGT. J gave up 4 bases and V 5 bases, and 4 bases lay outside the gene matches. The length of the CDR3 is 14 residues. CDR3 loop: CASSSRGFTGELFF. The CDR3 DNA is TGTGCCAGCAGTTCGCGGGGGTTCACCGGGGAGCTGTTTTTT.

In nucleotides, the CDR3 is TGTGCCACCAGCAGAGAGTATCAGCCCCAGCATTTT. It specifies CATSREYQPQHF. This chain joins TRBV15 and TRBJ1-5, with D unresolved. The CDR3 is made up of 12 amino acids. Looked up from germline, CDR1 is LNHNV and CDR2 is YYDKDF (reference sequence). Trimming took 0 bases from V and 5 from J, leaving 2 bases between them.

This clone was seen a single time. The chain uses TRBV11-2 and TRBJ2-4, with 12 nucleotides matching TRBD2. The ends lost 6 bases at V and 4 bases at J; junction bases unmatched: 4. The CDR3 is 15 residues long. The germline V gene has CDR1 SGHAT and CDR2 FQNNGV. DNA for the CDR3: TGTGCCAGCAGTAGGACTAGCGGGGCGAAAAACATTCAGTACTTC. Translated, it gives CASSRTSGAKNIQYF.

CDR3 residues: CASSLRASGPLNEQFF. CDR3 nucleotide sequence: TGTGCCAGCAGCTTACGGGCTAGCGGTCCTTTGAATGAGCAGTTCTTC. This chain links TRBV11-3 with TRBJ2-1, with TRBD2 identical over 7 bases. V gave up 2 bases and J gave up 7 bases; unmatched junction bases: 11. This CDR3 contains 16 residues. Per germline, CDR1 SGHNT and CDR2 YENEEA. The entire variable domain, with the rest obtained from reference TRBV11-3 and TRBJ2-1, is as follows: EAGVVQSPRYKIIEKKQPVAFWCNPISGHNTLYWYLQNLGQGPELLIRYENEEAVDDSQLPKDRFSAERLKGVDSTLKIQPAELGDSAVYLCASSLRASGPLNEQFFGPGTRLTVL.

V gene TRBV5-1 combines with J gene TRBJ1-4; 7 bases line up with TRBD1. Germline CDR1 SGHRS, CDR2 YFSETQ. The CDR3 is made up of 14 amino acids. V was pared by 1 base and J by 8 bases, with 5 bases of the junction left unmatched. The CDR3 protein is CASSLLTGEEKLFF. For the CDR3, the DNA is TGCGCCAGCAGCTTGCTAACAGGGGAAGAAAAACTGTTTTTT. The whole variable domain, remainder taken from reference TRBV5-1 and TRBJ1-4, is KAGVTQTPRYLIKTRGQQVTLSCSPISGHRSVSWYQQTPGQGLQFLFEYFSETQRNKGNFPGRFSGRQFSNSRSEMNVSTLELGDSALYLCASSLLTGEEKLFFGSGTQLSVL.

Only one count was recorded for this clone. This rearrangement joins TRBV2 to TRBJ2-7; D call uncertain. Germline V CDR1 and CDR2: SNHLY, FYNNEI. V lost 1 base to trimming and J lost 4 bases, with 11 bases between them. This CDR3 is 14 amino acids long. In DNA form, the CDR3 reads TGTGCCAGCAGTGAAGGAGGAGCATTATACGAGCAGTACTTC. Its protein product is CASSEGGALYEQYF.

The rearrangement links TRBV5-1 to TRBJ2-3; no clear D gene. V was pared by 9 bases and J by 2 bases, with 16 bases between. The CDR3 has 14 residues. Per germline, CDR1 SGHRS and CDR2 YFSETQ. The CDR3 DNA reads TGCGCCACCAACGGCGGCAGGACCACAGATACGCAGTATTTT. It is translated as CATNGGRTTDTQYF.

V gene TRBV7-9 combines with J gene TRBJ1-3; D is unclear. The germline gives CDR1 SEHNR, CDR2 FQNEAQ (reference sequence). The CDR3 spans 16 residues. The V and J ends lost 5 bases and 0 bases respectively, with 14 bases between them. The CDR3: CASSLQPRLSGNTIYF. CDR3 coding DNA: TGTGCCAGCAGCCTGCAACCTCGGCTCTCTGGAAACACCATATATTTT.

Turning to this clone: Different DNA sequences within this sample yield the same CDR3. This sequence joins TRBV6-5 and TRBJ1-1, with D perhaps matching TRBD1 (5 bases). The CDR3 extends over 13 amino acids. Germline V gene lookup returns CDR1 MNHEY and CDR2 SVGAGI. Trimming left V 4 bases short and J 1 base short, with 7 bases between. The CDR3 sequence is CASSSGPNTEAFF. As DNA, the CDR3 is TGTGCCAGCAGTTCAGGGCCGAACACTGAAGCTTTCTTT.

This chain links TRBV21-1 with TRBJ1-2; TRBD1 is the table's D call and was not checked against the DNA. TRBV21-1 has pseudogene status. The CDR3 is made up of 15 amino acids. This CDR3 is CATKAAGGFRYGYTF. DNA for the CDR3: TGTGCCACCAAGGCTGCAGGGGGCTTTAGGTATGGCTACACCTTC.

In this sample, this clone turned up once. The gene calls are TRBV19 and TRBJ1-5, with 7 bases fitting TRBD1. V lost 5 bases and J lost 4; bases outside the gene matches: 8. This CDR3 is built from 15 residues. The V gene's germline CDR1 is LNHDA and CDR2 SQIVND (reference sequence). Here the CDR3 reads CASSAHRGPNQPQHF. CDR3 coding DNA: TGTGCCAGTAGTGCCCACAGGGGCCCTAATCAGCCCCAGCATTTT.

The chain uses TRBV5-1 and TRBJ2-2; the D gene is possibly TRBD1 (5 bases). The germline CDR1 and CDR2 sequences are SGHRS and YFSETQ. Deletions cut 1 base from V and 4 bases from J, with 8 bases between. This CDR3 has 14 amino acids. CDR3 bases: TGCGCCAGCAGCTTGCAGGGTACCACCGGGGAGCTGTTTTTT. It is translated as CASSLQGTTGELFF.

As for this clone: The same CDR3 also results from other DNA sequences found in this sample. V usage is TRBV28 and J usage is TRBJ2-7; 10 bases line up with TRBD2. Trimming took 5 bases from V and 2 from J; bases not matched to a gene: 3. CDR1 MDHEN and CDR2 SYDVKM come from the germline V gene. This CDR3 contains 14 residues. CDR3 residues: CASSRTSGTYEQYF. The CDR3 coding sequence is TGTGCCAGCAGTAGGACTAGCGGAACCTACGAGCAGTACTTC.

The chain combines TRBV7-3 with TRBJ2-3; 14 positions match TRBD2. The CDR3 extends over 18 amino acids. From germline, CDR1 is SGHTA and CDR2 FQGTGA. The junction had 7 bases not matched to a gene; V was cut back by 2 bases and J by 3 bases. The CDR3 nucleotides are TGTGCCAGCAGCTTATTCGGACTAGCGGGAGGCGAAACAGATACGCAGTATTTT. This encodes CASSLFGLAGGETDTQYF.

This chain connects TRBV5-1 to TRBJ2-2, with no clear D. Trimming removed 4 bases at V and 7 bases at J, with 8 bases between. The germline V gene encodes CDR1 SGHRS and CDR2 YFSETQ. There are 12 residues in the CDR3. The CDR3 DNA follows: TGCGCCAGCAGCACGGTGGGCGGGGAGCTGTTTTTT. This gives the protein CASSTVGGELFF.

The genes are TRBV28 and TRBJ2-5, with TRBD2 identical over 12 bases. There are 18 residues in the CDR3. The germline gives CDR1 MDHEN, CDR2 SYDVKM. The J segment lost 4 bases and the V segment lost 10 bases, leaving 19 bases of the junction unmatched. The CDR3 DNA reads as TGTGCCACCAAGTTTATCCTCCTAGCGGGAGGGCCCGGAGAGACCCAGTACTTC. It specifies CATKFILLAGGPGETQYF.

V usage is TRBV15 and J usage is TRBJ2-7; D possibly corresponds to TRBD2 (5 bases). The CDR3 is made up of 17 amino acids. Trimming left V 1 base short and J 3 bases short, with 19 bases between. CDR1 LNHNV and CDR2 YYDKDF come from the germline V gene (reference sequence). CDR3 DNA sequence: TGTGCCACCAGCAGAGCACTAAGAGCGGAGAGGAGCTACGAGCAGTACTTC. Translation: CATSRALRAERSYEQYF.

The V and J genes are TRBV2 and TRBJ2-1; maybe TRBD2 (6 bases). The CDR3 covers 15 residues. CDR1 is SNHLY and CDR2 is FYNNEI in the germline V gene. V was shortened by 6 bases and J by 7 bases, with 19 bases between the two germline ends. CDR3 region: CASSTTGASGNEQFF. The CDR3 nucleotides read TGTGCCAGCAGCACCACGGGAGCTTCGGGGAATGAGCAGTTCTTC.

The chain couples TRBV29-1 to TRBJ2-3; no clear D. Germline loops: CDR1 SQVTM, CDR2 ANQGSEA. This CDR3 has 13 amino acids. The V end was cut by 7 bases, the J end by 0 bases, with 11 bases between. CDR3 sequence reads: CSGFTSSTDTQYF. CDR3 in DNA: TGCAGCGGATTTACATCTAGCACAGATACGCAGTATTTT.

Of note for this clone: Other nucleotide sequences in the sample specify the same CDR3. CDR3 loop: CASSFGLAGGLEQFF. The CDR3 DNA follows: TGCGCCAGCAGCTTTGGACTAGCGGGAGGGCTTGAGCAGTTCTTC. The chain links TRBV5-1 to TRBJ2-1, with 15 nucleotides matching TRBD2. The germline gives CDR1 SGHRS, CDR2 YFSETQ. J was trimmed by 9 bases and V by 2 bases; bases with no gene match: 3. The CDR3 consists of 15 residues.

About this clone itself: Other nucleotide sequences in the sample specify the same CDR3. The V call is TRBV7-2, the J call TRBJ2-3, with D possibly being TRBD1 (5 bases). Trimming took 0 bases from V and 5 from J, leaving 9 bases between them. The CDR3 is 14 residues long. Germline assignment: CDR1 SGHTA and CDR2 FQGNSA. This CDR3 is CASSLARGVDTQYF. Written as DNA, the CDR3 is TGTGCCAGCAGCTTAGCTAGGGGCGTAGATACGCAGTATTTT.

V and J are TRBV29-1 and TRBJ2-7, with D hard to call. V lost 1 base to trimming and J lost 0 bases, with 7 bases between them. Germline CDR1 and CDR2: SQVTM and ANQGSEA. This CDR3 has 13 residues. The CDR3 sequence is CSVEGQNSYEQYF. The DNA of the CDR3 is TGCAGCGTTGAAGGGCAAAACTCCTACGAGCAGTACTTC.

This chain connects TRBV7-7 to TRBJ1-1; the D gene is possibly TRBD1 (5 bases). Looked up from germline, CDR1 is SSHAT and CDR2 is FNYEAQ (reference sequence). The CDR3 is made up of 14 amino acids. With 1 base removed from V and 1 base from J, the gap between germline ends came to 7 bases. The CDR3 DNA reads as TGTGCCAGCAGCTTAGACAGGAGGAACACTGAAGCTTTCTTT. It translates to CASSLDRRNTEAFF.